The 18 T cell receptor beta chains below were found in one sample sequenced in a study of T cell responses to AZD1222 COVID-19 vaccine. Method: immunoSEQ multiplex PCR; TCRdb's copy keeps in-frame clones and lacks some. The repertoire consists of roughly 140,000 clones, with under 95% occurring once and the leading ten covering roughly 4.7%. Specimen: peripheral blood, collected on day 0 of AZD1222 vaccination. Receptors originate from an adult in good health.

This sequence joins TRBV9 and TRBJ2-1, with D possibly TRBD2 on 5 matching bases. With 0 bases removed from V and 8 bases from J, the gap between germline ends came to 9 bases. The CDR3 has 13 residues. The germline V gene encodes CDR1 SGDLS and CDR2 YYNGEE. The CDR3 spells CASSVGGYDEQFF. The CDR3 DNA reads TGTGCCAGCAGCGTAGGAGGGTACGATGAGCAGTTCTTC.

The rearrangement links TRBV6-2 or TRBV6-3 to TRBJ2-5, with D perhaps TRBD2 (5 bases). The CDR3 consists of 18 residues. CDR1 is MNHEY, CDR2 SVGEGT, per germline. V was clipped by 0 bases and J by 5 bases, with 22 bases between them. The CDR3 DNA reads TGTGCCAGCAGTTACTCAACCTCCCGGGTAGGAGCGGTGGAGACCCAGTACTTC. This gives the protein CASSYSTSRVGAVETQYF.

The chain has TRBV6-1 and TRBJ1-1, with unresolved D. Germline V CDR1 and CDR2: MNHNS, SASEGT. The CDR3 runs 13 residues. Trimming pared 1 base from V and 1 base from J, leaving 4 bases between. Here the CDR3 reads CASSEGSNTEAFF. CDR3 coding DNA: TGTGCCAGCAGTGAAGGTTCGAACACTGAAGCTTTCTTT.

CDR3: CASSLDYSSEQYF. As DNA, the CDR3 is TGTGCCAGCAGCTTGGACTATAGCAGCGAGCAGTACTTC. The V and J genes are TRBV7-9 and TRBJ2-7; D may be TRBD2 (6 bases). V lost 3 bases to trimming and J lost 6 bases, with 12 bases between them. Germline V gene lookup returns CDR1 SEHNR and CDR2 FQNEAQ (reference sequence). This CDR3 region has 13 residues.

Remarks on this clone: Other DNA sequences in this sample translate to the same CDR3. The chain employs TRBV28 and TRBJ2-7; 9 bases match TRBD1. The germline V gene encodes CDR1 MDHEN and CDR2 SYDVKM. The CDR3 consists of 15 residues. V shed 5 bases and J 1 base; nucleotides not matched to a gene: 6. CDR3 amino acids: CASSPTGTGSYEQYF. In DNA, the CDR3 is TGTGCCAGCAGTCCGACCGGGACAGGGTCCTACGAGCAGTACTTC. The entire variable domain, with the rest obtained from reference TRBV28 and TRBJ2-7, is as follows: DVKVTQSSRYLVKRTGEKVFLECVQDMDHENMFWYRQDPGLGLRLIYFSYDVKMKEKGDIPEGYSVSREKKERFSLILESASTNQTSMYLCASSPTGTGSYEQYFGPGTRLTVT.

The chain uses TRBV7-8 and TRBJ2-1; TRBD2 matches at 7 bases. Germline assignment: CDR1 SGHVS and CDR2 FQNEAQ. This CDR3 is built from 17 residues. J was trimmed by 0 bases and V by 1 base; bases with no gene match: 6. In DNA form, the CDR3 reads TGTGCCAGCAGCTTAGGGGGGGGGAGTGCCTCCTACAATGAGCAGTTCTTC. This codes for CASSLGGGSASYNEQFF. Together with reference TRBV7-8 and TRBJ2-1, the CDR3 gives the full variable domain: GAGVSQSPRYKVAKRGQDVALRCDPISGHVSLFWYQQALGQGPEFLTYFQNEAQLDKSGLPSDRFFAERPEGSVSTLKIQRTQQEDSAVYLCASSLGGGSASYNEQFFGPGTRLTVL.

The chain uses TRBV4-2 and TRBJ2-5; D may match TRBD1 or TRBD2 (5 bases each). Germline V gene data show CDR1 as LGHNA and CDR2 as YNFKEQ. The germline V and J ends were trimmed by 0 bases and 5 bases, with 10 bases remaining between them. This CDR3 has 14 amino acids. DNA for the CDR3: TGTGCCAGCAGCCAAGAGGGACGGTGGGAGACCCAGTACTTC. This translates into CASSQEGRWETQYF.

J is TRBJ2-2 and V is TRBV6-4, with D perhaps TRBD2 (6 bases). The germline CDR1 and CDR2 sequences are MRHNA and SNTAGT. V was trimmed by 5 bases and J by 7 bases, leaving 11 bases between them. The length of the CDR3 is 13 residues. CDR3 DNA sequence: TGTGCCAGCAGTAGCGGGTCAATCGGGGAGCTGTTTTTT. This translates into CASSSGSIGELFF.

V is TRBV28 and J is TRBJ2-7; no reliable D call. Germline loops: CDR1 MDHEN, CDR2 SYDVKM. Between the trimmed V and J ends, which lost 4 bases and 0 bases, there was a span of 10 bases. The CDR3 has 14 residues. The CDR3 DNA follows: TGTGCCAGCAGTTCAGTGGTGAGCTCCTACGAGCAGTACTTC. It encodes CASSSVVSSYEQYF. The full variable domain, in which reference TRBV28 and TRBJ2-7 provide the parts outside the CDR3, is DVKVTQSSRYLVKRTGEKVFLECVQDMDHENMFWYRQDPGLGLRLIYFSYDVKMKEKGDIPEGYSVSREKKERFSLILESASTNQTSMYLCASSSVVSSYEQYFGPGTRLTVT.

The CDR3 DNA sequence: TGTGCCAGCAGTGGGGGGAGCAATCAGCCCCAGCATTTT. Translating it yields CASSGGSNQPQHF. The gene calls are TRBV28 and TRBJ1-5; maybe TRBD1 (5 bases). V gave up 5 bases and J gave up 1 base, with 6 bases separating them. The CDR3 totals 13 residues. Germline V gene lookup returns CDR1 MDHEN and CDR2 SYDVKM.

The rearrangement joins TRBV18 to TRBJ2-3; no clear D. The CDR3 loop spans 13 amino acids. CDR1 is KGHSH and CDR2 is LQKENI in the germline V gene. V was trimmed by 6 bases and J by 0 bases, leaving 7 bases between them. Here the CDR3 reads CASSKVSTDTQYF. In DNA, the CDR3 is TGTGCCAGCTCTAAGGTCAGCACAGATACGCAGTATTTT.

The J gene is TRBJ1-2, the V gene TRBV7-2, with 7 bases aligning to TRBD1. Germline V gene sequence: CDR1 SGHTA, CDR2 FQGNSA. J lost 6 bases, V lost 5 bases, and 12 bases had no gene match. This CDR3 is built from 15 residues. The CDR3 nucleotides are TGTGCCAGCAGCAGCCGACAGGGAAGGGAGAATGGCTACACCTTC. This encodes CASSSRQGRENGYTF.

This clone was found once. V and J are TRBV7-9 and TRBJ1-2; TRBD1 agrees at 9 bases. Losses at the gene ends were 1 base for V and 6 bases for J; bases not matched to a gene: 12. This CDR3 contains 17 residues. In germline, CDR1 is SEHNR, CDR2 FQNEAQ (reference sequence). For the CDR3, the DNA is TGTGCCAGCAGCTTAGTATTCCCATACAGGACAGGGGATGGCTACACCTTC. Translation: CASSLVFPYRTGDGYTF.

The J gene is TRBJ1-4, the V gene TRBV18; D gene ambiguous. The CDR3 sequence is 16 residues long. CDR1 and CDR2 (germline): KGHSH, LQKENI. Trimming took 6 bases from V and 5 from J, leaving 19 bases between them. CDR3 DNA sequence: TGTGCCAGCTCGACGACCATACCTGAAATGAATGAAAAACTGTTTTTT. This codes for CASSTTIPEMNEKLFF.

V gene TRBV11-2 combines with J gene TRBJ1-4, with D uncertain. CDR3 length equals 17 residues. Trimming pared 1 base from V and 2 bases from J, leaving 14 bases between. Germline CDR1 and CDR2: SGHAT and FQNNGV. In nucleotides, the CDR3 is TGTGCCAGCAGCTTAGCTTTTCCACCTAGGACTAATGAAAAACTGTTTTTT. This sequence encodes CASSLAFPPRTNEKLFF.

The chain combines TRBV28 with TRBJ2-1; 9 bases agree with TRBD2. CDR3 length: 15 amino acids. Germline loops: CDR1 MDHEN, CDR2 SYDVKM. V lost 8 bases to trimming and J lost 5 bases; unmatched junction nucleotides: 10. CDR3 sequence: CASGGGRAGNNEQFF. Here the CDR3 DNA reads TGTGCCAGCGGCGGCGGGAGGGCCGGAAACAATGAGCAGTTCTTC.

The chain recombines TRBV6-2 or TRBV6-3 with TRBJ1-2, with D uncertain. CDR3 length: 13 residues. V dropped 2 bases and J dropped 4 bases, with 8 bases sitting between them. Germline V gene sequence: CDR1 MNHEY, CDR2 SVGEGT. This CDR3 is CASSYTDGYGYTF. In nucleotides, the CDR3 is TGTGCCAGCAGTTACACGGACGGCTATGGCTACACCTTC.

The DNA of the CDR3 is TGTGCCACCAGTGAGCGTAACGTCCTGACTTTC. Its protein product is CATSERNVLTF. J is TRBJ2-6 and V is TRBV24-1; D unresolved. Trimming removed 4 bases from V and 10 bases from J, with 4 bases in between. The CDR3 spans 11 residues. The germline V gene has CDR1 KGHDR and CDR2 SFDVKD.